Following are 22 T cell receptor beta chains from one sample sequenced in a study of shared clonotypes between healthy human individuals. This table comes from immunoSEQ multiplex PCR, and its TCRdb copy is limited to in-frame clones, with some not included. The table records roughly 2.5 million clones, about 92% of them present only once. The sequencing input was naive CD4+ T cells sorted from blood. This sample's subset: CD45RA+ positively selected. These receptors all come from a man between 18 and 35 years old in good health.

The rearrangement links TRBV7-6 to TRBJ2-7, with D unresolved. From germline, CDR1 is SGHVS and CDR2 FNYEAQ. Trimming took off 4 bases at V and 3 bases at J, with 10 bases between the two ends. The CDR3 is made up of 13 amino acids. Here the CDR3 DNA reads TGTGCCAGCAGCTCCCTCCCGAACTACGAGCAGTACTTC. Amino acid sequence: CASSSLPNYEQYF. Supplemented by reference TRBV7-6 and TRBJ2-7, the full variable domain reads GAGVSQSPRYKVTKRGQDVALRCDPISGHVSLYWYRQALGQGPEFLTYFNYEAQQDKSGLPNDRFSAERPEGSISTLTIQRTEQRDSAMYRCASSSLPNYEQYFGPGTRLTVT.

The chain uses TRBV4-1 and TRBJ1-1, with 10 bases identical to TRBD1. The germline gives CDR1 MGHRA, CDR2 YSYEKL. There are 16 residues in the CDR3. The junction had 13 bases not matched to a gene; V was cut back by 4 bases and J by 8 bases. The CDR3 spells CASSPLGDRGSKEAFF. Here the CDR3 DNA reads TGCGCCAGCAGCCCCCTAGGGGACAGGGGTTCTAAAGAAGCTTTCTTT.

This chain uses TRBV10-1 with TRBJ1-1, with a weak D call TRBD1 (6 bases). Trimming pared 0 bases from V and 10 bases from J, leaving 12 bases between. Germline V gene lookup returns CDR1 WNHNN and CDR2 SYGVQD (reference sequence). The CDR3 contains 13 residues. In DNA form, the CDR3 reads TGCGCCAGCAGTGAGTCGAATCGGGGGGCAGCTTTCTTT. As protein: CASSESNRGAAFF.

The chain combines TRBV11-3 with TRBJ2-7; 13 bases align to TRBD2. The CDR3 spans 20 residues. The V gene end was trimmed by 2 bases and the J gene end by 0 bases; junction bases not matched to a gene: 13. CDR1 and CDR2 (germline): SGHNT, YENEEA. The CDR3 region has the DNA TGTGCCAGCAGCTTAACCCGGACTAGCGGGGGTCCCTTCAGCTCCTACGAGCAGTACTTC. It encodes CASSLTRTSGGPFSSYEQYF.

V usage is TRBV5-1 and J usage is TRBJ2-1; TRBD2 aligns across 11 bases. Germline CDR1 SGHRS, CDR2 YFSETQ. The CDR3 is made up of 16 amino acids. Unmatched junction bases numbered 7, after V lost 3 bases and J lost 5 bases. CDR3 DNA sequence: TGCGCCAGCAGCTACTACGGGACTAGCGGAAACAATGAGCAGTTCTTC. Translation: CASSYYGTSGNNEQFF.

V usage is TRBV28 and J usage is TRBJ2-1; 9 bases are a match to TRBD2. The CDR3 is 15 amino acids. The junction had 7 bases not matched to a gene; V was cut back by 4 bases and J by 6 bases. Germline V gives CDR1 MDHEN, CDR2 SYDVKM. CDR3 DNA sequence: TGTGCCAGCAGTTCCCTAAGCGGGGGGCGCAATGAGCAGTTCTTC. This gives the protein CASSSLSGGRNEQFF.

V is TRBV18 and J is TRBJ1-2, with 8 bases lining up with TRBD1. The length of the CDR3 is 15 residues. V gave up 6 bases and J gave up 3 bases; unmatched junction bases: 9. Germline CDR1 and CDR2: KGHSH and LQKENI. The CDR3 region has the DNA TGTGCCAGCTCTCCTAGACAGGGGAACGACTATGGCTACACCTTC. Translated: CASSPRQGNDYGYTF.

The V gene is TRBV7-2, the J gene TRBJ2-5; weak D call: TRBD2 (5 bases). V lost 5 bases and J lost 5, with 15 bases in between. The CDR3 sequence is 14 residues long. From germline, CDR1 is SGHTA and CDR2 FQGNSA. The DNA of the CDR3 is TGTGCCAGCAGCAGATTTCTAGCAGGCGAGACCCAGTACTTC. Encoded protein: CASSRFLAGETQYF. Based on the CDR3 plus reference TRBV7-2 and TRBJ2-5, the full variable domain is GAGVSQSPSNKVTEKGKDVELRCDPISGHTALYWYRQSLGQGLEFLIYFQGNSAPDKSGLPSDRFSAERTGGSVSTLTIQRTQQEDSAVYLCASSRFLAGETQYFGPGTRLLVL.

Details on this clone: The sample carries other DNA sequences with the same CDR3. This sequence joins TRBV11-2 and TRBJ2-3; D not resolved. This CDR3 comprises 12 residues. The ends were cut back, 3 bases at V and 3 bases at J, with 4 bases in the middle. Germline CDR1 reads SGHAT; CDR2 reads FQNNGV. The CDR3 bases are TGTGCCAGCAGCTTTTTGACAGATACGCAGTATTTT. Residues: CASSFLTDTQYF.

The rearrangement uses TRBV7-2 and TRBJ2-1; D gene unclear. The germline CDR1 and CDR2 sequences are SGHTA and FQGNSA. The V gene lost 5 bases and the J gene lost 0 bases, with 11 bases spanning the gap. CDR3 length: 15 residues. The DNA of the CDR3 is TGTGCCAGCAGCCCCCAGGTGATCTCCTACAATGAGCAGTTCTTC. It codes for CASSPQVISYNEQFF.

CDR3 amino acids: CATSRGLNTDTQYF. The DNA for the CDR3 is TGTGCCACTTCCCGGGGGCTCAACACAGATACGCAGTATTTT. The rearrangement joins TRBV10-3 to TRBJ2-3; the D gene could be TRBD1 or TRBD2 (6 bases each). Trimming shortened V by 10 bases and J by 2 bases, and 16 bases separated the two germline ends. Germline V CDR1 and CDR2: ENHRY, SYGVKD. CDR3 size: 14 residues.

About this clone: The same CDR3 is also encoded by other DNA sequences in this sample. The chain combines TRBV19 with TRBJ2-7, with D maybe TRBD1 (6 bases). Per the germline V gene, CDR1 is LNHDA and CDR2 is SQIVND (reference sequence). The CDR3 has 13 amino acids. V shed 5 bases and J shed 1 base, with 9 bases lying between them. CDR3 in DNA: TGTGCCAGTAGTTTGCAGGGGTCCTACGAGCAGTACTTC. This codes for CASSLQGSYEQYF.

Of note for this clone: The sample holds other DNA sequences that translate to the same CDR3. J is TRBJ2-5 and V is TRBV2, with D possibly called TRBD1 or TRBD2 (7 bases each). CDR1 SNHLY and CDR2 FYNNEI come from the germline V gene. The CDR3 spans 13 residues. V dropped 4 bases and J dropped 5 bases, with 11 bases sitting between them. CDR3 protein: CASSGQGGETQYF. The CDR3 coding sequence is TGTGCCAGCAGTGGACAGGGAGGGGAGACCCAGTACTTC.

The J gene is TRBJ1-1, the V gene TRBV19; D may be TRBD1 (5 bases). CDR3 length: 19 residues. The germline V gene has CDR1 LNHDA and CDR2 SQIVND (reference sequence). The V gene lost 4 bases and the J gene lost 0 bases, with 24 bases spanning the gap. The CDR3 loop reads CASSKGGRAGPLLNTEAFF. The CDR3, as DNA: TGTGCCAGTAGTAAAGGCGGGAGGGCAGGGCCTCTCTTGAACACTGAAGCTTTCTTT. The full variable domain, completed using reference TRBV19 and TRBJ1-1, is DGGITQSPKYLFRKEGQNVTLSCEQNLNHDAMYWYRQDPGQGLRLIYYSQIVNDFQKGDIAEGYSVSREKKESFPLTVTSAQKNPTAFYLCASSKGGRAGPLLNTEAFFGQGTRLTVV.

The V and J genes are TRBV19 and TRBJ2-3, with no clear D. The CDR3 length is 12 residues. Germline V gives CDR1 LNHDA, CDR2 SQIVND (reference sequence). Between the trimmed V and J ends, which lost 3 bases and 4 bases, there was a span of 5 bases. As DNA, the CDR3 is TGTGCCAGTAGTATGTCCGCAGATACGCAGTATTTT. Translation: CASSMSADTQYF. The complete variable domain, with remaining parts taken from reference TRBV19 and TRBJ2-3, reads DGGITQSPKYLFRKEGQNVTLSCEQNLNHDAMYWYRQDPGQGLRLIYYSQIVNDFQKGDIAEGYSVSREKKESFPLTVTSAQKNPTAFYLCASSMSADTQYFGPGTRLTVL.

V is TRBV10-1 and J is TRBJ2-7; 11 positions agree with TRBD2. The CDR3 runs 14 residues. V lost 8 bases, J lost 5 bases, and 8 bases stayed unmatched. Per the germline V gene, CDR1 is WNHNN and CDR2 is SYGVQD (reference sequence). CDR3 protein: CASGTSGGPHEQYF. Written as DNA, the CDR3 is TGCGCCAGCGGGACTAGCGGCGGTCCTCACGAGCAGTACTTC.

This clone has a single count. The chain is built from TRBV19 and TRBJ2-4; tentatively, D is TRBD1 (6 bases). CDR1 LNHDA and CDR2 SQIVND come from the germline V gene (reference sequence). The CDR3 length is 15 residues. Trimming took 5 bases from V and 0 from J, leaving 11 bases between them. Here the CDR3 DNA reads TGTGCCAGTAGTGAGGGGGTTTTAGCCAAAAACATTCAGTACTTC. Translation gives CASSEGVLAKNIQYF. The variable domain in full, completed from reference TRBV19 and TRBJ2-4, reads DGGITQSPKYLFRKEGQNVTLSCEQNLNHDAMYWYRQDPGQGLRLIYYSQIVNDFQKGDIAEGYSVSREKKESFPLTVTSAQKNPTAFYLCASSEGVLAKNIQYFGAGTRLSVL.

The chain has TRBV5-1 and TRBJ2-6, with D hard to call. CDR3 length: 16 residues. Germline loops: CDR1 SGHRS, CDR2 YFSETQ. V was pared by 4 bases and J by 0 bases, with 11 bases between. The CDR3 is CASSPGRISGANVLTF. CDR3 sequence (DNA): TGCGCCAGCAGCCCTGGACGGATCTCTGGGGCCAACGTCCTGACTTTC.

The chain recombines TRBV7-3 with TRBJ2-7; TRBD2 aligns across 8 bases. The CDR3 is 15 residues long. J gave up 0 bases and V 5 bases, and 6 bases lay outside the gene matches. The germline V gene encodes CDR1 SGHTA and CDR2 FQGTGA. CDR3 nucleotide sequence: TGTGCCAGCAGCGTTAGCGGGGCAAGCTCCTACGAGCAGTACTTC. Its protein is CASSVSGASSYEQYF.

The gene calls are TRBV10-3 and TRBJ1-3; the D gene is possibly TRBD1 (5 bases). Trimming left V 7 bases short and J 0 bases short, with 13 bases between. Germline V gene lookup returns CDR1 ENHRY and CDR2 SYGVKD. This CDR3 region has 15 residues. The CDR3 DNA is TGTGCCATCACCGCCGGGACTGGCTCTGGAAACACCATATATTTT. Encoded protein: CAITAGTGSGNTIYF.

The CDR3 loop is CASSSYTGTLNQPQHF. The CDR3 DNA sequence: TGTGCCAGCAGTTCCTACACCGGGACACTTAATCAGCCCCAGCATTTT. The chain employs TRBV6-5 and TRBJ1-5, with D possibly matching TRBD1 (6 bases). There are 16 residues in the CDR3. Germline-derived CDR1 and CDR2 are MNHEY and SVGAGI. The V and J ends lost 4 bases and 4 bases respectively, with 17 bases between them.

J is TRBJ1-5 and V is TRBV7-8; 7 bases agree with TRBD1. The CDR3 runs 17 residues. In germline, CDR1 is SGHVS, CDR2 FQNEAQ. Unmatched junction bases numbered 7, after V lost 2 bases and J lost 0 bases. This CDR3 is CASSLWDRDYSNQPQHF. The DNA for the CDR3 is TGTGCCAGCAGCTTATGGGACAGAGATTATAGCAATCAGCCCCAGCATTTT.